This T cell receptor beta chain was profiled in a study of blood T cell repertoires in COVID-19. Study processing details: Reference gene primer amplification gave nucleated cell count estimates. Repertoires were generated with immunoSEQ multiplex PCR, while TCRdb's copy carries only in-frame clones and drops some. The V and J calls and clone size come from that table; D and trimming were worked out from the DNA. The sample shows about 210,000 clones, approximately 82% of them seen only once. The V gene lost 3 bases and the J gene lost 0 bases, with 10 bases spanning the gap. The CDR3 consists of 14 residues. CDR1 is DFQATT and CDR2 is SNEGSKA in the germline V gene (reference sequence).

Sequencing used peripheral blood. The chain is built from TRBV20-1 and TRBJ2-3; D unclear. The TCR was taken from a man over 45 with active or convalescent COVID-19. This chain's CDR3 is CSASRSASTDTQYF. The CDR3 nucleotides are TGCAGTGCTAGTCGCAGCGCGAGCACAGATACGCAGTATTTT.